This is a list of T cell receptor beta chains from one sample in a study of blood T cell repertoires in COVID-19. Clones were read by immunoSEQ multiplex PCR, and TCRdb kept only the in-frame ones, dropping some. Here the sample spans approximately 97,000 clones, about nine tenths being singletons. The sample comprised peripheral blood. The receptors derive from a woman aged 50 to 60 with COVID-19, enrolled during active disease. The CDR3 runs from the conserved cysteine through the conserved F or W. D genes are given only for firm matches. A row's size may be missing; if present it is once, few, many or a size class.

abundance	d_gene	v_gene	j_gene	CDR3nt	CDR3aa
-	TRBD1	TRBV2	TRBJ2-1	TGTGCCAGCAGCGAAGGACAGGGGCGGGGAGAGGAGCAGTTCTTC	CASSEGQGRGEEQFF
few	-	TRBV4-2	TRBJ1-2	TGTGCCAGCAGCCAAGTTCGGGTGTCGGGAGGCTACACCTTC	CASSQVRVSGGYTF
-	-	TRBV27	TRBJ1-6	TGTGCCAGCAGCTCCTTCCGGGGGGGACCCCTCCACTTT	CASSSFRGGPLHF
-	TRBD1	TRBV9	TRBJ1-1	TGTGCCAGCAGCGTCATGGGACAGGGGGTTACTGAAGCTTTCTTT	CASSVMGQGVTEAFF
-	-	TRBV2	TRBJ1-1	TGTGCCACCCAAGACTCCGGAGGGACTGAAGCTTTCTTT	CATQDSGGTEAFF
-	-	TRBV27	TRBJ1-5	TGTGCCAGCAGTCCCGTTCAAGGGCAGCGGAATCAGCCCCAGCATTTT	CASSPVQGQRNQPQHF
once	-	TRBV5-1	TRBJ2-6	TGCGCCAGCAGCAGGGACACCTCTGGGGCCAACGTCCTGACTTTC	CASSRDTSGANVLTF
-	TRBD1	TRBV14	TRBJ1-2	TGTGCCAGCAGCCGTATCCGGGACAGGGGGGCTGGCTACACCTTC	CASSRIRDRGAGYTF
-	-	TRBV24-1	TRBJ2-5	TGTGCCACCAGTGATTGGACAGTATCGGGAGAGACCCAGTACTTC	CATSDWTVSGETQYF
-	-	TRBV24-1	TRBJ1-2	TGTGCCACGCGCGGGGGAGATAACTATGGCTACACCTTC	CATRGGDNYGYTF
-	TRBD1	TRBV6-5	TRBJ1-5	TGTGCCTGCAGACAGGGACATCATCAGCCCCAGCATTTT	CACRQGHHQPQHF
-	-	TRBV11-2	TRBJ1-2	TGTGCCAGCAGCTTAGAGTCTCCTGGGGCCTATGGCTACACCTTC	CASSLESPGAYGYTF
-	TRBD1	TRBV15	TRBJ1-4	TGTGCCACCAGCATTTACAGGGGGCCCAATGAAAAACTGTTTTTT	CATSIYRGPNEKLFF
-	TRBD1	TRBV14	TRBJ2-1	TGTGCCAGCAGCCAAGGAGCGGACAGGGGGCCAAACAATGAGCAGTTCTTC	CASSQGADRGPNNEQFF
-	-	TRBV7-9	TRBJ1-1	TGTGCCAGCAGCCCGACGACAGGAGCCTACACTGAAGCTTTCTTT	CASSPTTGAYTEAFF
-	TRBD1	TRBV19	TRBJ1-5	TGTGCCAGTACCGACGGGACAGGCGATCAGCCCCAGCATTTT	CASTDGTGDQPQHF
-	-	TRBV5-4	TRBJ1-2	TGTGCCAGCAAGACAGGCACATCCAATGGCTACACCTTC	CASKTGTSNGYTF
-	TRBD1	TRBV6-6	TRBJ1-1	TGTGCCAGCAGTCGAAAAACAGGGGGCTTGGACACTGAAGCTTTCTTT	CASSRKTGGLDTEAFF
-	TRBD1	TRBV27	TRBJ1-4	TGTGCCAGCAGACGACAGGGGGCCATTAGTGAAAAACTGTTTTTT	CASRRQGAISEKLFF
-	-	TRBV19	TRBJ2-7	TGTGCCAGTAGTCCCTCGACCGGGACTCATGGCTACGAGCAGTACTTC	CASSPSTGTHGYEQYF
-	TRBD2	TRBV15	TRBJ2-5	TGTGCCACCAGCAATGGACTAGCGGGGGGTGGGTACCAAGAGACCCAGTACTTC	CATSNGLAGGGYQETQYF
-	-	TRBV7-9	TRBJ1-6	TGTGCCAGCAGCTCCGACATCCATTCACCCCTCCACTTT	CASSSDIHSPLHF
-	-	TRBV18	TRBJ2-1	TGTGCCAGCTCACCAGGGGACTCACCGTTCTTC	CASSPGDSPFF
-	TRBD2	TRBV10-2	TRBJ2-1	TGCGCCAGCAGTGGGGGGACTAGCGGGGCCTACAATGAGCAGTTCTTC	CASSGGTSGAYNEQFF
few	TRBD1	TRBV30	TRBJ1-2	TGTGCCTGGACTACCCCGAGGACAGGGAGGGGTGGCTACACCTTC	CAWTTPRTGRGGYTF
-	-	TRBV5-1	TRBJ1-1	TGCGCCAGCAGCTTGCCAGGGTTAAACAAAGCTTTCTTT	CASSLPGLNKAFF
-	-	TRBV9	TRBJ1-2	TGTGCCAGTACCACACTTAGCGGGGGCTACACCTTC	CASTTLSGGYTF
-	-	TRBV2	TRBJ1-5	TGTGCCAGCAGTGAATTAACAGGCTATCAGCCCCAGCATTTT	CASSELTGYQPQHF
-	TRBD2	TRBV5-4	TRBJ2-3	TGTGCCAGCAGCATAGGGACTAGCGGGGGGGCAGATACGCAGTATTTT	CASSIGTSGGADTQYF
-	TRBD1	TRBV28	TRBJ1-2	TGTGCCAGCGCGACCCCGGGACAGGGTTCGGCGGGCTACACCTTC	CASATPGQGSAGYTF
-	TRBD2	TRBV25-1	TRBJ2-7	TGTGCCAGCAGTGAACCCGGCCAGCGGGGAAGGGGCGAGCAGTACTTC	CASSEPGQRGRGEQYF
-	TRBD2	TRBV7-8	TRBJ2-5	TGTGCCAGCAGCCGCCGGACTAGCGGGGGGGCCCTGCCGAAAGAGACCCAGTACTTC	CASSRRTSGGALPKETQYF
-	-	TRBV2	TRBJ1-2	TGTGCCAGCAGACAGGATCAAGGAGGCTACACCTTC	CASRQDQGGYTF
-	-	TRBV12-3/TRBV12-4	TRBJ1-1	TGTGCCAGCAGTTCCCACCCCAGGGCTGAAGCTTTCTTT	CASSSHPRAEAFF
-	-	TRBV30	TRBJ2-5	TGTGCCCTGGAGCGTGGGGGCAGGAAAGGGGAGACCCAGTACTTC	CALERGGRKGETQYF
once	TRBD1	TRBV15	TRBJ2-7	TGTGCCACCAGCCTGGGGACAGGGTCCTACGAGCAGTACTTC	CATSLGTGSYEQYF